These T cell receptor beta chains were read from a single sample in a study of cytomegalovirus exposure and HLA in healthy donors. The protocol was immunoSEQ multiplex PCR, while the TCRdb copy is restricted to in-frame clones and leaves out a portion. This table holds approximately 200,000 clones, 70% to 80% found once. Sequenced input: PBMCs. The receptors shown here come from a woman aged 30 to 39 in good health and CMV-seropositive. The conserved cysteine and the conserved F or W are not part of the CDR3 here. Fields, in order: J gene, V gene, CDR3 protein.

j_gene: TRBJ2-1
v_gene: TRBV10-3
CDR3aa: AIRSGVNEQF

j_gene: TRBJ2-1
v_gene: TRBV4-1
CDR3aa: ASSQDTRLAGRNNEQF

j_gene: TRBJ1-5
v_gene: TRBV29-1
CDR3aa: SVGDIDFDNQPQH

j_gene: TRBJ1-1
v_gene: TRBV7-9
CDR3aa: ASSFSTGGYTEAF

j_gene: TRBJ1-5
v_gene: TRBV4-1
CDR3aa: ASSQEGRDQPQH

j_gene: TRBJ1-5
v_gene: TRBV2
CDR3aa: ASSLRGQPQH

j_gene: TRBJ1-2
v_gene: TRBV5-1
CDR3aa: ASSIRQGTNYGYT

j_gene: TRBJ1-1
v_gene: TRBV5-1
CDR3aa: ASSFLERQLNTEAF

j_gene: TRBJ1-1
v_gene: TRBV5-1
CDR3aa: ASSLGFVGGGNTEAF

j_gene: TRBJ1-2
v_gene: TRBV2
CDR3aa: ASSSQDSAGYT

j_gene: TRBJ2-7
v_gene: TRBV28
CDR3aa: ASSPRDRSSYEQY

j_gene: TRBJ2-7
v_gene: TRBV11-2
CDR3aa: ASSPGQDSYEQY

j_gene: TRBJ1-5
v_gene: TRBV27
CDR3aa: ASRLTGGNQPQH

j_gene: TRBJ1-6
v_gene: TRBV5-6
CDR3aa: ASSPGPTGEYNSPLH

j_gene: TRBJ2-7
v_gene: TRBV4-3
CDR3aa: ASSQGTGKTYEQY

j_gene: TRBJ2-5
v_gene: TRBV25-1
CDR3aa: ASSAPGQGAGETQY

j_gene: TRBJ1-2
v_gene: TRBV7-2
CDR3aa: ASSPGQGAPGYT

j_gene: TRBJ2-5
v_gene: TRBV5-8
CDR3aa: ASSLTSGDVQETQY

j_gene: TRBJ2-1
v_gene: TRBV7-6
CDR3aa: ASSPLGRANNEQF

j_gene: TRBJ2-3
v_gene: TRBV29-1
CDR3aa: SVATEPVRADTQY

j_gene: TRBJ2-1
v_gene: TRBV7-2
CDR3aa: ASSLDRDGRQF

j_gene: TRBJ1-1
v_gene: TRBV6-5
CDR3aa: ATTGGYTEAF

j_gene: TRBJ1-1
v_gene: TRBV4-1
CDR3aa: ASSHDRGARTEAF

j_gene: TRBJ2-3
v_gene: TRBV5-1
CDR3aa: ASRPGTRDTQY

j_gene: TRBJ1-2
v_gene: TRBV5-4
CDR3aa: ASSLEGRAAYGYT

j_gene: TRBJ2-6
v_gene: TRBV5-1
CDR3aa: ASSGASGANVLT

j_gene: TRBJ2-1
v_gene: TRBV5-4
CDR3aa: ASSPNQRVNYNEQF

j_gene: TRBJ1-1
v_gene: TRBV25-1
CDR3aa: ASSGRQGNTEAF

j_gene: TRBJ2-7
v_gene: TRBV2
CDR3aa: ASKGTGSYEQY

j_gene: TRBJ1-2
v_gene: TRBV6-1
CDR3aa: ASSSNPPYGYT

j_gene: TRBJ1-2
v_gene: TRBV9
CDR3aa: ASSVDETGGWGYGYT

j_gene: TRBJ2-7
v_gene: TRBV27
CDR3aa: ASSIAGTIRYEQY

j_gene: TRBJ1-2
v_gene: TRBV11-2
CDR3aa: ASSSIPIYGYT

j_gene: TRBJ2-1
v_gene: TRBV5-1
CDR3aa: ASSGTGTSVTYNEQF

j_gene: TRBJ2-7
v_gene: TRBV10-2
CDR3aa: ASSAQGVYEQY

j_gene: TRBJ1-3
v_gene: TRBV7-9
CDR3aa: ASSPRRTGEDTGNTIY

j_gene: TRBJ1-2
v_gene: TRBV4-3
CDR3aa: ASSQDPTQQIYGYT

j_gene: TRBJ1-2
v_gene: TRBV5-6
CDR3aa: ASSQGGDNYGYT

j_gene: TRBJ2-7
v_gene: TRBV10-3
CDR3aa: AIREQGLTTEQY

j_gene: TRBJ2-7
v_gene: TRBV19
CDR3aa: ASRSTSGAAYEQY

j_gene: TRBJ1-1
v_gene: TRBV7-2
CDR3aa: ASSPGLDTEAF

j_gene: TRBJ1-6
v_gene: TRBV6-5
CDR3aa: ASSATGGRSPLH

j_gene: TRBJ1-4
v_gene: TRBV7-9
CDR3aa: ASAQSKPHRVPNEKLF

j_gene: TRBJ2-2
v_gene: TRBV11-3
CDR3aa: ASSLFGSGRAFTGELF

j_gene: TRBJ1-1
v_gene: TRBV18
CDR3aa: ASSPGQSEAF

j_gene: TRBJ2-3
v_gene: TRBV6-6
CDR3aa: ASSYDSPRGDTQY

j_gene: TRBJ2-2
v_gene: TRBV5-6
CDR3aa: ASSWGQLTGELF

j_gene: TRBJ1-4
v_gene: TRBV30
CDR3aa: AYDRASEKLF

j_gene: TRBJ2-1
v_gene: TRBV9
CDR3aa: ASSVATAGTYNEQF

j_gene: TRBJ2-1
v_gene: TRBV5-4
CDR3aa: ASSLLGLGTYNEQF